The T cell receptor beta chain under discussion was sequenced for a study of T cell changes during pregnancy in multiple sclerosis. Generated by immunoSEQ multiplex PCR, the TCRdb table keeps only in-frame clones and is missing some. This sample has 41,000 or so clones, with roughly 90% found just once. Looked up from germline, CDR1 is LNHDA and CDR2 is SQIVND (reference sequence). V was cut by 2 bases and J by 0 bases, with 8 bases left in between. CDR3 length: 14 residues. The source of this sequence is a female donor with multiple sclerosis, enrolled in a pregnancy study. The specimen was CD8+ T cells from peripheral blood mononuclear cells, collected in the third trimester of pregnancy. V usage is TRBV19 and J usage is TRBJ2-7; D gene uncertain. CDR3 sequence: CASSISVSSYEQYF. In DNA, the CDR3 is TGTGCCAGTAGTATATCCGTCAGCTCCTACGAGCAGTACTTC.